This T cell receptor (beta chain) comes out of a study of shared clonotypes between healthy human individuals (dated by TCRdb to the early 2020s). A note on the overall study: The cohort included three men and a couple of women between 18 and 49 years of age. The study deeply sequenced blood TCR repertoires of five healthy adults to estimate repertoire size and the extent of clonotype sharing between individuals. Each donor's leukapheresis produced roughly between roughly 0.85 and 9.5 billion PBMCs. For each donor, CD4 naive and CD4 memory were each given three plates, CD8 naive was given two plates, and CD8 memory was given one plate. Libraries were prepared and TCR repertoires were sequenced by different laboratories using diverse techniques, in order to increase sequencing depth and limit assay-specific biases. The paper's findings and limits, for the study overall: Rarefaction of sorted-subset datasets indicated incomplete sequencing despite the large sequencing depth. Based on pairwise subsampling, the degree of clonotype sharing among donors was expected to be affected by sequencing depth. Because the study included a small number of donors, the genetic and exposure-history diversity represented was limited. Across a few donors, about 4.5% of naive CD4, roughly 3.5% of naive CD8, about 2% of memory CD4, and approximately 0.4% of memory CD8 clonotypes were shared. Sampling was restricted to blood, and TCR repertoires in tissues likely differ from the TCR repertoires found in blood. Compared with non-shared clonotypes, the clonotypes found in all four sorted-subset donors had higher generation probabilities. Estimated clonotype richness was generally larger for naive than for memory subsets.

The donors were healthy, HIV-negative adults with no recently reported acute infections or vaccinations. Every donor was a Caucasian adult residing in Nashville, Tennessee, USA. CD4+ T cells were enriched by magnetic negative selection, after which naive cells were positively selected on CD45RA and the negative fraction was taken as the memory subset. Blood was collected by leukapheresis, and PBMCs were isolated by Ficoll-Histopaque density gradient centrifugation and then cryopreserved in liquid nitrogen vapor phase. Analytical flow cytometry was used to check the purity and quantity of every magnetically sorted T cell population. From each sorted fraction, genomic DNA was isolated and quantified by UV absorbance on a Nanodrop 2000c. The sample holds a few counts of this clone. Its recognized antigen is unknown. No base qualities exist here, and no much larger clone lies one base off it. In the same sample, other DNA sequences code for this CDR3.

CDR1 and CDR2, looked up from the germline V gene, are MDHEN and SYDVKM. The CDR3 runs 14 residues from the cysteine to the phenylalanine. Only the CDR3 portion is preserved as DNA: 42 bases, with reading frame beginning at the first base. V was cut back by 6 bases and J by 0 bases, leaving a gap of 8 bases between them. TCR CDR3 regions were amplified from genomic DNA by multiplex PCR using the deep immunoSEQ assay. For each cell subset, the extracted genomic DNA was distributed evenly across all wells of several immunoSEQ 96-well plates, and each plate served as one replicate. For sorted subsets, approximately 210 ng of genomic DNA, equivalent to about 30,000 T cell genomes, went into each replicate PCR. Purified libraries were measured with a Qubit 3.0 fluorometer, size-checked on a Bioanalyzer 2100, and measured again with the KAPA Library Quantification kit. Every immunoSEQ 96-well plate was sequenced on a separate single-read 150-cycle Illumina NextSeq 550 flow cell. The original pipeline was this. The immunoSEQ output contained only junctional sequences without quality scores, so filtering could not match that applied to full-length reads. Sequences were annotated with PyIR, a Python wrapper for IgBLAST v1.9, using IMGT germline references to assign V/J genes and CDR3. Reads were removed for weak V/J assignments (E-value above 1e-6), missing CDR3, stop codons, out-of-frame junctions, or ambiguous translated residues. V3J clonotypes were defined as sequences sharing an identical inferred V gene, J gene, and CDR3 amino acid sequence. Percentage overlap between repertoires was calculated by dividing the number of shared unique clonotypes by the size of the smaller repertoire. Repertoire richness was assessed with RTK rarefaction, the Chao1 estimator, and Recon v2.1 estimates of unobserved clonotypes. Generation probabilities for all TCRbeta clonotypes obtained by the gDNA method from a handful of donors were computed using OLGA. Not all clones reach the TCRdb copy of this immuneACCESS table, which keeps in-frame sequences only. Checked studies attribute under half of the gap to unresolved V genes and leave the rest unexplained. V, J and clone size derive from that table, while D and trimming were established from the DNA sequence. Within this sample are 1,100,000 or so clones, with about four fifths of them counted one time only. Together, the top ten hold more than 0.45% of the sample.

Material for sequencing was memory CD4+ T cells from PBMCs. According to the study, the label for this sample's cell subset or site signals: CD45RA-negative fraction. The sequence was collected from a man between 18 and 35 years old in good health. Some clones in this sample may be carry-over from other donors' samples. The V and J segments used are TRBV28 and TRBJ1-4; no D segment can be confidently identified. The nucleotide sequence is given as TGTGCCAGCAGCAGCCCTGCAACTAATGAAAAACTGTTTTTT. Its protein product is CASSSPATNEKLFF.